This entry describes one T cell receptor beta chain. The sample holds a few counts of this clonotype. Its target antigen remains unknown. The sample holds no much larger clone one base away, and base qualities are not on file. The sample's time point, from its label and the paper: newly diagnosed GD, antithyroid drugs for less than 3 months. RNA was extracted from PBMCs in TRIzol for both TCR sequencing and RNA sequencing. The diagnosis of Graves' disease was made according to American Thyroid Association guidelines. The patients came from an endocrinology department in Xi'an, China. Each patient gave roughly 10 milliliters of peripheral blood, collected in an EDTA anticoagulant tube. Ficoll Paque Plus density gradient separation was used to isolate PBMCs, and no additional T cell sorting was done. An Agilent 2100 Bioanalyzer and agarose gel were used to assess RNA quality, and a NanoDrop 2000 was used to measure RNA concentration.

These data belong to a study of regulatory T cells in long-lasting Graves disease (dated by TCRdb to about 2021). As for the study more broadly: Patients with newly diagnosed Graves' disease had been on antithyroid drugs for under 3 months. The study was conducted in China and was registered as a clinical trial. Patients with persistent Graves' disease were compared with patients with newly diagnosed Graves' disease using TCR sequencing and RNA sequencing of peripheral blood. A total of 33 samples underwent TCR sequencing, from roughly 13 patients with persistent Graves' disease and roughly 20 patients with newly diagnosed Graves' disease. Beyond this particular receptor, the publication reports: The study examined only peripheral blood because the primary lesion, thyroid tissue, could not be accessed. Sequencing and analysis were restricted to the TCR beta chain. Lower TCR Shannon entropy and fewer highly expanded clones were observed in persistent Graves' disease patients than in newly diagnosed patients, which suggested clonal expansion. Patients with persistent disease shared more public clonotypes (about 2,500) than newly diagnosed patients did (about 970). Preferential use of TRBV28, TRBJ1-2 and TRBJ2-5 was observed in persistent disease, whereas TRBV20-1 and TRBJ2-1 were favored in newly diagnosed disease. As a limitation, the authors acknowledged that the small sample size may reduce accuracy.

Preparation of the library involved multiplex PCR. The instrument was an Illumina HiSeq 4000. TCR beta libraries were built with iRepertoire HTBI primers and Arm-PCR amplification of CDR3 regions. Before sequencing, the PCR products went through gel purification. In the original analysis: A total of 62 TRBV and 14 TRBJ segments were identified across samples and were used for gene usage analysis of CDR3 amino acid clonotypes. Filtered high-quality paired reads were merged into contigs using COPE and FqMerger. Contigs were aligned with BLAST to IMGT TRBV, TRBD and TRBJ reference genes, and CDR3 was defined per IMGT. Highly expanded clones were defined as clonotypes with a frequency above 0.1%. Repertoire diversity was measured by Shannon entropy, and V-J evenness by the Gini coefficient. Clonotypes shared by more than one individual were considered public. The public reads were reanalyzed by TCRdb: fastp trimming at Q25, MiXCR alignment, in-frame beta chains only. For every CDR3 protein sequence, its rows merge into one entry that carries the most common genes and DNA. These V and J calls rely on TCRdb rather than the paper's analysis. The sample yields fewer than 550,000 distinct CDR3 sequences; 15% to 20% were counted once. Approximately 25% of the sample is held by the ten biggest clonotypes.

At the junction V is shortened by 1 base and J by 4 bases, with 8 bases in between. The CDR3 measures 14 amino acids from cysteine to phenylalanine. Only CDR3 DNA remains: 42 bases, in frame from the first base. CDR1 and CDR2, per the germline V gene, are SGHDN and FVKESK. This same sample was also part of a study on T cells in Graves' hyperthyroidism and ophthalmopathy. The second paper further reports: A patient counted as having stable Graves' hyperthyroidism if no progression to ophthalmopathy occurred over 18 months of follow-up. Hyperthyroidism patients were newly diagnosed, had a disease duration of under 2 months, and were aged 18 to 65 years. Patients with uncontrolled infections, other autoimmune diseases, pregnancy or lactation were excluded. Clinical symptoms, serum thyroxine and TRAb, thyroid ultrasound, and orbital computed tomography formed the basis for the diagnoses. The TCR CDR3 was subjected to a first round of RT-PCR using the HTBI primer set and the Qiagen OneStep RT-PCR kit. Most expanded thyroid clonotypes (frequency above 0.001) were also found in blood, which suggests that blood repertoires may mirror thyroid immune responses. Ophthalmopathy was separated from stable hyperthyroidism by a 13 V-J signature model, with 85% to 90% sensitivity and approximately 81% specificity obtained in cross-validation and 80%/75% obtained in testing. In validation, the model predicted progression to ophthalmopathy with approximately 71% sensitivity and 72.22% specificity, a median of approximately 6.7 months before onset. A discovery cohort of around 98 patients, roughly 40 with Graves' ophthalmopathy and about 60 with stable Graves' hyperthyroidism, was used to find distinguishing TCR V-J signatures. Whether ophthalmopathy could be predicted prospectively was tested in an independent validation cohort made up of 18 hyperthyroidism patients plus 17 patients who later progressed to ophthalmopathy. The approximately 95 discovery patients were divided at random into training and test sets in a 7:3 ratio. The study also compared thyroid tissue and blood T-cell repertoires from roughly six Graves' hyperthyroidism patients. Following sampling, methimazole starting at 30 mg daily was given to hyperthyroidism patients, and high-dose intravenous methylprednisolone was given to ophthalmopathy patients. Libraries were constructed in a second round of multiplex PCR, after which size selection and purification were carried out. The libraries were sequenced on an Illumina HiSeq2000 using paired-end 100 bp reads. SOAPnuke was used to process the raw data, removing reads that contained adapters or uncalled bases, had a mean Phred below 15, or lacked an exact match to the constant primer or identifier. COPE v1.2.5 was used to merge the high-quality paired reads, and each unique nucleotide sequence was defined as a clonotype. MiTCR v1.1 was used to align the clonotypes against IMGT TRBV, TRBD and TRBJ reference segments. Only V-J combinations with frequency above 0.0001, covering 98% to 99.2% of repertoires, were analysed. The TCS score was defined as the ratio of F50 (clonal expansion) to E x V (chaos), calculated using BLOSUM62-based TCRdist between CDR3 peptides within each V-J. Welch's t-statistics and random forest reduced 450 to 600 V-J features to 13, which were used in a naive Bayes classifier (R e1071). Sample size was not statistically predetermined, and investigators were not blinded to group allocation. TCR Vbeta CDR3 sequencing of fewer than 150 peripheral blood samples (under 45 ophthalmopathy, 75 to 80 hyperthyroidism and approximately 17 progressor patients) is reported in the paper.

The chain employs TRBV14 and TRBJ1-3; the D segment could be TRBD1, given 5 matching bases. This specimen was peripheral blood mononuclear cells (PBMCs), taken at new diagnosis, from a patient treated with antithyroid drugs. This TCR was recovered from a woman aged 35-65 years with Graves disease. Donor details come from another sample of the same person, matched by shared clones. The nucleotides are TGTGCCAGCAGCCAAGGGACACAGGGAAACACCATATATTTT. The resulting protein is CASSQGTQGNTIYF.